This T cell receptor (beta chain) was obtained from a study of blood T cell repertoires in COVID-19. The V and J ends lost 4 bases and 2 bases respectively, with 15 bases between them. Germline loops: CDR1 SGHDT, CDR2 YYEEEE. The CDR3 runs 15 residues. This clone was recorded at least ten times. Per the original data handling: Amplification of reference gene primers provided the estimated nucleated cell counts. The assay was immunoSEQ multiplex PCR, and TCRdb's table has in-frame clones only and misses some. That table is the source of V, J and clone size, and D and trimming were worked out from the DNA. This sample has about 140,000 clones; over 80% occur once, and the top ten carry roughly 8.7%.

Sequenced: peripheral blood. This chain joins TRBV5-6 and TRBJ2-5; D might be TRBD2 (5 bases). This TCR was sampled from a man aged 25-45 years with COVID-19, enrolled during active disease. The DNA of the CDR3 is TGTGCCAGCAGCCCGGAGGTCAGCACACAAGAGACCCAGTACTTC. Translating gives CASSPEVSTQETQYF.